This T cell receptor (beta chain) was documented in a study of OX40 agonist ivuxolimab in advanced cancers. Turning to the study itself: Three patients, one with hepatocellular carcinoma and two with cutaneous melanoma, achieved partial responses.

Profiled with immunoSEQ multiplex PCR; TCRdb holds only in-frame clones, not every one. Of roughly 63,000 clones in the sample, roughly nine tenths were seen once. Findings and caveats of the study: Average numbers of expanded clones were greater in CD8+ T cells than in CD4+.

Details on this clone: Its antigen is not identified.

Patients were ineligible given autoimmune disease history or systemic immunosuppression. From germline, CDR1 is SGDLS and CDR2 YYNGEE. V lost 3 bases to trimming and J lost 7 bases, with 11 bases between them. There are 14 residues in the CDR3. Sample: CD4+ or CD8+ T cells sorted from blood, taken in a trial of the OX40 agonist ivuxolimab. The chain links TRBV9 to TRBJ1-6; D gene uncertain. This TCR was recovered from an adult with an advanced solid tumor such as melanoma, head and neck, liver or kidney cancer. CDR3 amino acids: CASSDWTGNSPLHF. CDR3 DNA: TGTGCCAGCAGCGACTGGACGGGGAATTCACCCCTCCACTTT.